A single sample is the source of the 19 T cell receptor beta chains below, sequenced in a study of control samples from healthy donors and cancer patients. Profiled with immunoSEQ multiplex PCR; TCRdb holds only in-frame clones, not every one. The sample lists tens of thousands of clones, approximately 91% seen once, with 8% to 10% in the top ten. Material: PBMCs. The receptors here all came from a woman aged 50 to 60 with colorectal cancer.

The rearrangement uses TRBV3-1 (or the pseudogene TRBV3-2) and TRBJ2-7; D gene ambiguous. This CDR3 comprises 14 residues. Trimming removed 1 base from V and 2 bases from J, with 9 bases in between. The germline V gene encodes CDR1 LGHDT and CDR2 YNNKEL (reference sequence). The CDR3 sequence is CASSQGGSTYEQYV. CDR3 sequence (DNA): TGTGCCAGCAGCCAAGGGGGTAGCACCTACGAGCAGTACGTC.

In this sample, this clone turned up once. The V gene is TRBV7-2, the J gene TRBJ2-2, with 8 bases aligning to TRBD2. The trim removed 5 bases at V and 2 bases at J, leaving 10 bases unmatched. Germline V CDR1 and CDR2: SGHTA, FQGNSA. The CDR3 sequence is 17 residues long. The CDR3 loop reads CASSPFGAGGNTGELFF. Here the CDR3 DNA reads TGTGCCAGCAGCCCATTCGGGGCGGGGGGTAACACCGGGGAGCTGTTTTTT.

The CDR3 DNA reads TGTGCCAGCAGCCCGGTCGGGCGCTATGGCTACACCTTC. Amino acids: CASSPVGRYGYTF. The V call is TRBV3-1 (or the pseudogene TRBV3-2), the J call TRBJ1-2; D is unresolved. The germline V gene has CDR1 LGHDT and CDR2 YNNKEL (reference sequence). Trimming stripped 4 bases from V and 4 bases from J, with 10 bases between. CDR3 length equals 13 residues.

The rearrangement uses TRBV7-2 and TRBJ2-1; 8 nucleotides align to TRBD2. The trim removed 1 base at V and 1 base at J, leaving 9 bases unmatched. This CDR3 has 18 residues. Germline CDR1 SGHTA, CDR2 FQGNSA. CDR3 nucleotides: TGTGCCAGCAGCTTAGGCCCCCCGGGACTAGGGTCCTACAATGAGCAGTTCTTC. It encodes CASSLGPPGLGSYNEQFF.

This clone was found a few times. The gene calls are TRBV28 and TRBJ1-3; no clear D gene. CDR3 length: 19 amino acids. V was trimmed by 5 bases and J by 0 bases, leaving 23 bases between them. Germline lookup yields CDR1 MDHEN and CDR2 SYDVKM. CDR3 protein: CASSPYRSQSSPSGNTIYF. The CDR3 DNA follows: TGTGCCAGCAGTCCGTACCGTTCCCAGTCATCCCCCTCTGGAAACACCATATATTTT.

Only one count was recorded for this clone. This chain joins TRBV19 and TRBJ2-1, with 9 bases lining up with TRBD1. There are 14 residues in the CDR3. Per germline, CDR1 LNHDA and CDR2 SQIVND (reference sequence). With 5 bases clipped from V and 6 bases from J, the junction kept 5 bases outside the gene matches. DNA of the CDR3: TGTGCCAGTAGTGCCGACAGGGGGGGCAATGAGCAGTTCTTC. Its protein product is CASSADRGGNEQFF.

This chain links TRBV4-3 with TRBJ1-1, with D possibly being TRBD1 (5 bases). Germline lookup yields CDR1 LGHNA and CDR2 YSLEER. The CDR3 has 15 amino acids. V shed 0 bases and J shed 3 bases, with 11 bases lying between them. Written as DNA, the CDR3 is TGCGCCAGCAGCCAAGATCTTCGGGGCTACACTGAAGCTTTCTTT. Residues: CASSQDLRGYTEAFF.

J is TRBJ2-1 and V is TRBV4-3; TRBD1 is a possible D gene (6 bases). Looked up from germline, CDR1 is LGHNA and CDR2 is YSLEER. Trimming shortened V by 0 bases and J by 9 bases, and 12 bases separated the two germline ends. The CDR3 totals 14 residues. The CDR3 reads CASSQESGVGEQFF. The CDR3 region has the DNA TGCGCCAGCAGCCAAGAATCAGGGGTCGGTGAGCAGTTCTTC.

The genes are TRBV6-2 or TRBV6-3 and TRBJ1-4; D not resolved. Germline lookup yields CDR1 MNHEY and CDR2 SVGEGT. Deletions cut 0 bases from V and 10 bases from J, with 9 bases between. This CDR3 contains 13 residues. DNA of the CDR3: TGTGCCAGCAGTTACTCAACCGTGGGAAAACTGTTTTTT. The encoded protein is CASSYSTVGKLFF.

The chain has TRBV2 and TRBJ1-3; 8 bases agree with TRBD1. Trimming took 5 bases from V and 0 from J; bases not matched to a gene: 3. The CDR3 is made up of 15 amino acids. Germline CDR1 is SNHLY and CDR2 is FYNNEI. The CDR3, as DNA: TGTGCCAGCAGTACGGACAGGGTCTCTGGAAACACCATATATTTT. It codes for CASSTDRVSGNTIYF.

V is TRBV6-2 or TRBV6-3 and J is TRBJ1-2; D gene unclear. CDR1 is MNHEY and CDR2 is SVGEGT in the germline V gene. The CDR3 consists of 13 residues. V was trimmed by 0 bases and J by 7 bases, leaving 9 bases between them. Here the CDR3 reads CASSYSTDRGYTF. The CDR3 DNA follows: TGTGCCAGCAGTTACTCCACTGACCGTGGCTACACCTTC.

This chain uses TRBV5-1 with TRBJ1-4; the D is unclear. In germline, CDR1 is SGHRS, CDR2 YFSETQ. The V and J ends lost 5 bases and 8 bases respectively, with 13 bases between them. This CDR3 has 13 residues. The CDR3 is CASSANIGEKLFF. Here the CDR3 DNA reads TGCGCCAGCAGTGCGAACATCGGGGAAAAACTGTTTTTT.

V gene TRBV5-1 combines with J gene TRBJ2-4; the match to TRBD1 covers 12 bases. The CDR3 covers 16 residues. CDR1 is SGHRS, CDR2 YFSETQ, per germline. V lost 5 bases to trimming and J lost 8 bases; unmatched junction nucleotides: 11. This chain's CDR3 is CASRKSGTGGLDIQYF. The CDR3 coding sequence is TGCGCCAGCAGGAAATCCGGGACAGGGGGCTTGGACATTCAGTACTTC.

This chain connects TRBV6-5 to TRBJ1-1; no definite D call. Per the germline V gene, CDR1 is MNHEY and CDR2 is SVGAGI. The V and J ends lost 0 bases and 3 bases respectively, with 14 bases between them. CDR3 length: 16 residues. CDR3 bases: TGTGCCAGCAGTTACTCGATCTCGGCAGGAGACACTGAAGCTTTCTTT. Amino acid sequence: CASSYSISAGDTEAFF.

The gene calls are TRBV9 and TRBJ1-3; D is possibly TRBD1 (6 bases). Germline assignment: CDR1 SGDLS and CDR2 YYNGEE. The CDR3 extends over 17 amino acids. V was shortened by 1 base and J by 0 bases, with 14 bases between the two germline ends. The CDR3 bases are TGTGCCAGCAGCGTAACGGGGACATCGCTCTCTGGAAACACCATATATTTT. This translates into CASSVTGTSLSGNTIYF.

This rearrangement joins TRBV5-1 to TRBJ1-1; D is unclear. Trimming shortened V by 4 bases and J by 0 bases, and 7 bases separated the two germline ends. This CDR3 region has 13 residues. Germline V lookup: CDR1 SGHRS, CDR2 YFSETQ. The CDR3 here is CASSPGMNTEAFF. CDR3 sequence (DNA): TGCGCCAGCAGCCCTGGGATGAACACTGAAGCTTTCTTT. Combining the CDR3 with reference TRBV5-1 and TRBJ1-1 gives the whole variable domain KAGVTQTPRYLIKTRGQQVTLSCSPISGHRSVSWYQQTPGQGLQFLFEYFSETQRNKGNFPGRFSGRQFSNSRSEMNVSTLELGDSALYLCASSPGMNTEAFFGQGTRLTVV.

The V and J genes are TRBV29-1 and TRBJ2-3; D is uncertain. The CDR3 sequence is 12 residues long. Germline V lookup: CDR1 SQVTM, CDR2 ANQGSEA. Trimming cost V 7 bases and J 5 bases, with 13 bases left between them. CDR3 loop: CSGTPFEDTQYF. As DNA, the CDR3 is TGCAGCGGGACGCCTTTTGAAGATACGCAGTATTTT.

This clone appeared once. The J gene is TRBJ1-6, the V gene TRBV7-2; 9 bases match TRBD1. The CDR3 is 15 amino acids. V dropped 5 bases and J dropped 8; count of bases not matched to a gene: 7. Germline CDR1 and CDR2: SGHTA and FQGNSA. This CDR3 is CASSIGQGFYSPLHF. The CDR3 coding sequence is TGTGCCAGCAGCATAGGACAGGGGTTTTATTCACCCCTCCACTTT.

This chain links TRBV6-6 with TRBJ1-5; 10 nucleotides line up with TRBD1. The V gene's germline CDR1 is MNHNY and CDR2 SVGAGI (reference sequence). CDR3 length equals 15 residues. Trimming removed 2 bases from V and 3 bases from J; junction bases left unmatched: 1. The CDR3 DNA reads TGTGCCAGCAGTTACGGGACAGGGGTCAATCAGCCCCAGCATTTT. This encodes CASSYGTGVNQPQHF.